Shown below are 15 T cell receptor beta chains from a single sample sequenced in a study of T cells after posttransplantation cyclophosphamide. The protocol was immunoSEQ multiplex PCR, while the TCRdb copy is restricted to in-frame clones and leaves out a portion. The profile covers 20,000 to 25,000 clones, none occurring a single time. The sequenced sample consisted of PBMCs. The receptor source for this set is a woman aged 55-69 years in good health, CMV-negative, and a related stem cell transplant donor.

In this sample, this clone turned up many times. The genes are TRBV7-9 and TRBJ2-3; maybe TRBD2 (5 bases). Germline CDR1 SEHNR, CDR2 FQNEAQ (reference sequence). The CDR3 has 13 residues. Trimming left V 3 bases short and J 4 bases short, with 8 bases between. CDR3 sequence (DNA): TGTGCCAGCAGCTTGGACTCGGCAGATACGCAGTATTTT. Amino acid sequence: CASSLDSADTQYF.

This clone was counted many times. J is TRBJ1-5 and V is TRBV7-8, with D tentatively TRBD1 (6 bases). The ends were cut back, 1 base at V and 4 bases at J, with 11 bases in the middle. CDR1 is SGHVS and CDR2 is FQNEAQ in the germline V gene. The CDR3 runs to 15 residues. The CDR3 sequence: CASSLGGQGNQPQHF. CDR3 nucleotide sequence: TGTGCCAGCAGCTTAGGGGGCCAGGGGAATCAGCCCCAGCATTTT.

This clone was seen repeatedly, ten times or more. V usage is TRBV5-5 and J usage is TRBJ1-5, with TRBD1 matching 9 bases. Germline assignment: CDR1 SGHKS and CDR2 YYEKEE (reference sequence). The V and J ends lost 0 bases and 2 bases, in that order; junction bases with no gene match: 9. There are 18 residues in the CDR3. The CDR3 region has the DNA TGTGCCAGCAGCTTGGCGGACAGGGGTTTTTTGGGCAATCAGCCCCAGCATTTT. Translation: CASSLADRGFLGNQPQHF.

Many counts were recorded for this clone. DNA for the CDR3: TGTGCCAGTAGTATGGACAGGGGAGGTAATGAAAAACTGTTTTTT. This encodes CASSMDRGGNEKLFF. The chain joins TRBV19 to TRBJ1-4; 9 nucleotides line up with TRBD1. The CDR3 spans 15 residues. The trim removed 3 bases at V and 4 bases at J, leaving 3 bases unmatched. Germline V gives CDR1 LNHDA, CDR2 SQIVND (reference sequence).

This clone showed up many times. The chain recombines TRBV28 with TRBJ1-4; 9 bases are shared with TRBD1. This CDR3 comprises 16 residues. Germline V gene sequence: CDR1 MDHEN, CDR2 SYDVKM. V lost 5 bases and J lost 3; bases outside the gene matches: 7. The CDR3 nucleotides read TGTGCCAGCAGTGTGGGGACAGGGACGGCTAATGAAAAACTGTTTTTT. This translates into CASSVGTGTANEKLFF. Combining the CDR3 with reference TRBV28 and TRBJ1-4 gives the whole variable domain DVKVTQSSRYLVKRTGEKVFLECVQDMDHENMFWYRQDPGLGLRLIYFSYDVKMKEKGDIPEGYSVSREKKERFSLILESASTNQTSMYLCASSVGTGTANEKLFFGSGTQLSVL.

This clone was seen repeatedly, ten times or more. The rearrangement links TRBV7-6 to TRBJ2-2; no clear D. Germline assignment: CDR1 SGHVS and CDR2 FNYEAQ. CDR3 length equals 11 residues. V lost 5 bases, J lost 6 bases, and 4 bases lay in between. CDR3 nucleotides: TGTGCCAGCAGCCCTGCCGGGGAGCTGTTTTTT. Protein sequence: CASSPAGELFF.

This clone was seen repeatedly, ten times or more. The CDR3 DNA reads TGCGCCAGCAGCTTGGACGGGAAAGACAATTCACCCCTCCACTTT. This codes for CASSLDGKDNSPLHF. V usage is TRBV5-1 and J usage is TRBJ1-6; D gene unclear. Trimming took 0 bases from V and 7 from J, leaving 11 bases between them. This CDR3 contains 15 residues. Germline assignment: CDR1 SGHRS and CDR2 YFSETQ.

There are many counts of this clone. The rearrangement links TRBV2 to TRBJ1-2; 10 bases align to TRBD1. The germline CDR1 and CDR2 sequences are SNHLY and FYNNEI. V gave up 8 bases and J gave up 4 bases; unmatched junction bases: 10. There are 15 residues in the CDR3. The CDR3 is CASRWATGGGYGYTF. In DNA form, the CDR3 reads TGTGCCAGCCGGTGGGCGACAGGGGGCGGCTATGGCTACACCTTC.

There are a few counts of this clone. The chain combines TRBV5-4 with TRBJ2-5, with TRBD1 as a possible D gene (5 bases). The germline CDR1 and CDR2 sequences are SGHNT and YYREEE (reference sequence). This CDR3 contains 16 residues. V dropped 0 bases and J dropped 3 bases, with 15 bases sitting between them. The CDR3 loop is CASSLGWGQGKETQYF. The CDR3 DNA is TGTGCCAGCAGCTTGGGTTGGGGCCAGGGAAAAGAGACCCAGTACTTC. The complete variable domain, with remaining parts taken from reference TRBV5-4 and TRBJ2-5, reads ETGVTQSPTHLIKTRGQQVTLRCSSQSGHNTVSWYQQALGQGPQFIFQYYREEENGRGNFPPRFSGLQFPNYSSELNVNALELDDSALYLCASSLGWGQGKETQYFGPGTRLLVL.

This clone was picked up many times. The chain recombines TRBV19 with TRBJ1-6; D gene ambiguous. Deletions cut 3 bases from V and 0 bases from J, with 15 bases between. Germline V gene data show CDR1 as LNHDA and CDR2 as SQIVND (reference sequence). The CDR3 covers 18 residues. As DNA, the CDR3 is TGTGCCAGTAGTATTGGGCGTCTCGGGAGCTCCTATAATTCACCCCTCCACTTT. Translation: CASSIGRLGSSYNSPLHF.

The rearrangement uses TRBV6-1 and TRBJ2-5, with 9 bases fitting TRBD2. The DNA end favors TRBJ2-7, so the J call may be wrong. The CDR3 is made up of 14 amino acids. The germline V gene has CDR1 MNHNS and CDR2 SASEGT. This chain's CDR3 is CASSRTSENYEQYF. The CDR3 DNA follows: TGTGCCAGCAGCCGGACTAGCGAGAACTACGAGCAGTACTTC.

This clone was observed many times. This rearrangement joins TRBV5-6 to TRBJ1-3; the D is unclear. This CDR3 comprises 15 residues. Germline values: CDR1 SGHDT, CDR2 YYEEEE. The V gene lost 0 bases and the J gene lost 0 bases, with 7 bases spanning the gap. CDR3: CASSLERVSGNTIYF. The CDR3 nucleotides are TGTGCCAGCAGCTTGGAAAGAGTCTCTGGAAACACCATATATTTT.

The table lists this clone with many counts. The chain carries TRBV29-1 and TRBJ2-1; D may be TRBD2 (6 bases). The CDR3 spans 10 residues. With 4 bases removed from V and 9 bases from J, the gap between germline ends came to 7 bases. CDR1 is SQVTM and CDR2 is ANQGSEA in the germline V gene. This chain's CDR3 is CSVGRGEQFF. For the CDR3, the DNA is TGCAGCGTTGGGAGGGGTGAGCAGTTCTTC.

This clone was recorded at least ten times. CDR3 loop: CASSGDFTYEQYF. The CDR3 DNA reads TGTGCCAGCAGCGGGGACTTCACCTACGAGCAGTACTTC. The gene calls are TRBV13 and TRBJ2-7; D is possibly TRBD2 (6 bases). This CDR3 spans 13 amino acids. Germline V gives CDR1 PRHDT, CDR2 FYEKMQ (reference sequence). V dropped 5 bases and J dropped 2 bases, with 10 bases sitting between them.

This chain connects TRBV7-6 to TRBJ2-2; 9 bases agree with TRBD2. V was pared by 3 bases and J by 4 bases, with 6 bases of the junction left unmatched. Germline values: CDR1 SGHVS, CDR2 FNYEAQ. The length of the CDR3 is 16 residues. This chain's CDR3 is CASSLGLAGSTGELFF. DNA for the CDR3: TGTGCCAGCAGCTTGGGGCTAGCGGGGAGCACCGGGGAGCTGTTTTTT.